The clone carrying this T cell receptor (beta chain) appeared many times. Unique molecular identifiers were attached to individual cDNA molecules. TCRdb re-derived calls from the 5' RACE reads in MiXCR, one entry per CDR3 protein. The table lists 100,000 to 140,000 distinct CDR3 sequences, around 10% of them singletons. Unmatched junction bases numbered 13, after V lost 8 bases and J lost 7 bases. The length of the CDR3 is 15 residues. This entry belongs to a study of early T cells in non-severe SARS-CoV-2 infection. The chain couples TRBV12-3 or TRBV12-4 to TRBJ1-5; 8 bases agree with TRBD1. The sequence derives from an adult who was a healthcare worker with PCR-confirmed SARS-CoV-2 infection or an uninfected control (not recorded which). The sequenced sample was whole blood. Written as DNA, the CDR3 is TGTGCCAGCGCTACTCTTGGGACAGGTGGACAGCCCCAGCATTTT. Encoded protein: CASATLGTGGQPQHF.